This TCR beta chain was identified during a study of T-cell memory formation after mild COVID-19. Sample barcodes and UMIs were carried by the TCR alpha and TCR beta cDNA libraries that 5'RACE generated with constant-segment primers. One entry per CDR3 protein results from TCRdb running MiXCR on the 5' RACE reads. The sample gives roughly 400,000 distinct CDR3 sequences, roughly 24% of which show up once; 8.8% is in the top ten. This clonotype appeared a few times. Antigen specificity is unknown. Germline V lookup: CDR1 SGHTA, CDR2 FQGNSA. The CDR3 sequence is 15 residues long. The ends were cut back, 4 bases at V and 0 bases at J, with 12 bases in the middle. Findings and caveats of the study: Certain responding clones were present in pre-infection memory, suggesting participation of cross-reactive memory. Contracting clones localized mainly to CM and EM when CD4+ and mainly to EMRA when CD8+.

The receptor was derived from an adult woman who had mild COVID-19 (a few samples of this study predate the infection). Cell type and time point are not known. The sequenced sample consisted of PBMCs or a T cell subset sorted from them (not recorded which). The chain employs TRBV7-2 and TRBJ1-1, with D uncertain. The CDR3 coding sequence is TGTGCCAGCAGCTCACGCCGGGAATTGAACACTGAAGCTTTCTTT. This codes for CASSSRRELNTEAFF. Combining the CDR3 with reference TRBV7-2 and TRBJ1-1 gives the whole variable domain GAGVSQSPSNKVTEKGKDVELRCDPISGHTALYWYRQSLGQGLEFLIYFQGNSAPDKSGLPSDRFSAERTGGSVSTLTIQRTQQEDSAVYLCASSSRRELNTEAFFGQGTRLTVV.